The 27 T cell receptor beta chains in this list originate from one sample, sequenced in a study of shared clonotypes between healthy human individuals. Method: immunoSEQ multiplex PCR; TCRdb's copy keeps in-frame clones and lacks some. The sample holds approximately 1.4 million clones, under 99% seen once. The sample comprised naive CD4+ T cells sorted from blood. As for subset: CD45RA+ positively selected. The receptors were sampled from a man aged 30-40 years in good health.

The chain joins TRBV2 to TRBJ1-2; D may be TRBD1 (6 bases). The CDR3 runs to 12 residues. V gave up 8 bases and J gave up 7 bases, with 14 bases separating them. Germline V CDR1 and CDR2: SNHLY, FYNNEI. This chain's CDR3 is CASHGGRGGYTF. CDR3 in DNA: TGTGCCAGCCACGGGGGCAGGGGTGGCTACACCTTC.

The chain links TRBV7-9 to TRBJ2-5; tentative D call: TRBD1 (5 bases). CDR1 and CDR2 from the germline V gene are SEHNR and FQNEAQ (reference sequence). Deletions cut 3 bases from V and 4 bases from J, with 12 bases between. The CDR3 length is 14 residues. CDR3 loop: CASSLVGVGETQYF. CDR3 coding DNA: TGTGCCAGCAGCTTGGTAGGGGTGGGAGAGACCCAGTACTTC.

As DNA, the CDR3 is TGTGCCAGCAGCTTACTTAAACTAGCCTGGAACACCGGGGAGCTGTTTTTT. It encodes CASSLLKLAWNTGELFF. The chain joins TRBV7-8 to TRBJ2-2, with D perhaps matching TRBD2 (6 bases). Germline V gene data show CDR1 as SGHVS and CDR2 as FQNEAQ. Trimming left V 2 bases short and J 1 base short, with 14 bases between. The CDR3 is 17 residues long.

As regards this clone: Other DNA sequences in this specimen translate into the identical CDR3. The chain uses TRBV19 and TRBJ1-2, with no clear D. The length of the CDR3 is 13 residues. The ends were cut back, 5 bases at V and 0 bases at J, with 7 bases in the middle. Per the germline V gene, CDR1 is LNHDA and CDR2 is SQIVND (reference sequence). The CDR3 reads CASSRESNYGYTF. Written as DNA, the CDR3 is TGTGCCAGTAGTCGGGAATCTAACTATGGCTACACCTTC.

The CDR3 here is CASSQVGGLTKTQYF. The CDR3 DNA reads as TGCGCCAGCAGCCAAGTTGGGGGCCTGACAAAGACCCAGTACTTC. This chain connects TRBV4-1 to TRBJ2-5; tentatively, D is TRBD1 (6 bases). V was cut by 1 base and J by 6 bases, with 15 bases left in between. Per germline, CDR1 MGHRA and CDR2 YSYEKL. The CDR3 covers 15 residues.

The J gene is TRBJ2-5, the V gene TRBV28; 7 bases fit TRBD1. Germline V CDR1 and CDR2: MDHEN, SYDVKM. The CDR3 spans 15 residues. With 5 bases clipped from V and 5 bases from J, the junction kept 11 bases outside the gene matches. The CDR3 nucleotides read TGTGCCAGCAGTAGCCCCCTAGGGGGCTGGGAGACCCAGTACTTC. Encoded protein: CASSSPLGGWETQYF.

CDR3 DNA sequence: TGTGCCAGCTCACCACTCCTTACAGGGAAAGGAAACACCGGGGAGCTGTTTTTT. Translated: CASSPLLTGKGNTGELFF. The chain employs TRBV18 and TRBJ2-2; D is possibly TRBD1 (6 bases). The germline V gene has CDR1 KGHSH and CDR2 LQKENI. This CDR3 has 18 amino acids. Deletions cut 1 base from V and 2 bases from J, with 17 bases between.

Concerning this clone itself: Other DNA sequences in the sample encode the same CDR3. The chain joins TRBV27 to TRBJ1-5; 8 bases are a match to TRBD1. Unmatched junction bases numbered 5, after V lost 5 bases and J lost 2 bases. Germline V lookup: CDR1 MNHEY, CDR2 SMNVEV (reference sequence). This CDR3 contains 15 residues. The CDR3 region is CASSPGTGRNQPQHF. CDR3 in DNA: TGTGCCAGCAGTCCAGGGACAGGCCGCAATCAGCCCCAGCATTTT.

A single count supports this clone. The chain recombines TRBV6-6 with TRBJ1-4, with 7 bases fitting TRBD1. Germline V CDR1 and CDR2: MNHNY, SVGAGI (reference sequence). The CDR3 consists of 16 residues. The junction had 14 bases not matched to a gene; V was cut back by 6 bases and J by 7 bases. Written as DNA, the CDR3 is TGTGCCAGCAGCCGTAAACAGGGGTCTTGGACTGAAAAACTGTTTTTT. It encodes CASSRKQGSWTEKLFF.

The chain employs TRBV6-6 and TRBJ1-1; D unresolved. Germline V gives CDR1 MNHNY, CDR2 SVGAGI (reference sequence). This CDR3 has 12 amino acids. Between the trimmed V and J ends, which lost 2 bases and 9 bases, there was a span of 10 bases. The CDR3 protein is CASSYETGKAFF. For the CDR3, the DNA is TGTGCCAGCAGTTACGAAACGGGAAAAGCTTTCTTT.

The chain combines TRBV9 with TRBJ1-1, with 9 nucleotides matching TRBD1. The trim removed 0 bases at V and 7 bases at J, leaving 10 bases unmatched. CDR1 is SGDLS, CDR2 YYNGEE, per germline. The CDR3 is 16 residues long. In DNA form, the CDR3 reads TGTGCCAGCAGCGTAGTTTCGGGACAGGGCCCGAGTGAAGCTTTCTTT. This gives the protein CASSVVSGQGPSEAFF.

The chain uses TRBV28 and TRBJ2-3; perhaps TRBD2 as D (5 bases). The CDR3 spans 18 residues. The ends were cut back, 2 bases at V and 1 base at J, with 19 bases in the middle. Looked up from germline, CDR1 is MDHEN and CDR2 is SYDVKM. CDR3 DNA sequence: TGTGCCAGCAGTTTAAGTGGGAGTGGTATTCCACGCACAGATACGCAGTATTTT. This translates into CASSLSGSGIPRTDTQYF.

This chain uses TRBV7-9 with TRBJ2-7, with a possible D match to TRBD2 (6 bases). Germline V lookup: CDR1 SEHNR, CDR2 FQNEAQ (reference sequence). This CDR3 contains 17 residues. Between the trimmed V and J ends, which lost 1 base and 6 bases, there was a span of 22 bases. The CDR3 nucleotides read TGTGCCAGCAGCTTAGACGGTCTCTCGGGAGCGGCAGGCGAGCAGTACTTC. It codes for CASSLDGLSGAAGEQYF.

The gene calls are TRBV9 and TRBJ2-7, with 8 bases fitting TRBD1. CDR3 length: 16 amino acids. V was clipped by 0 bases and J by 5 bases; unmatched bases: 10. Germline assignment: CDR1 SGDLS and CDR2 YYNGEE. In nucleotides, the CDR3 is TGTGCCAGCAGCGTAGGGTCCGGACAGGGAAGTCACGAGCAGTACTTC. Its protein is CASSVGSGQGSHEQYF. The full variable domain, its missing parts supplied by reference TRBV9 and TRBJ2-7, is DSGVTQTPKHLITATGQRVTLRCSPRSGDLSVYWYQQSLDQGLQFLIQYYNGEERAKGNILERFSAQQFPDLHSELNLSSLELGDSALYFCASSVGSGQGSHEQYFGPGTRLTVT.

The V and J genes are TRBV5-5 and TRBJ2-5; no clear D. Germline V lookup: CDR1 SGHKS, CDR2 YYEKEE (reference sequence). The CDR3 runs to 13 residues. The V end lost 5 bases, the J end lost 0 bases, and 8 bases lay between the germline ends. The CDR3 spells CASRLENQETQYF. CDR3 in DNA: TGTGCCAGCAGGTTAGAAAACCAAGAGACCCAGTACTTC.

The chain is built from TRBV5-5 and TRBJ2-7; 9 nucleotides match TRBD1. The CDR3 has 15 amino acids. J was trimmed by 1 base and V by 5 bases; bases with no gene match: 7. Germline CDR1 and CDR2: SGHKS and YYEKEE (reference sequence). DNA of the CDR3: TGTGCCAGCAGTCCTGGGACAGGGTTATCCTACGAGCAGTACTTC. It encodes CASSPGTGLSYEQYF.

DNA for the CDR3: TGTGCCAGCAGCTTCGCTAGCGGGAGGGCAGATACGCAGTATTTT. This translates into CASSFASGRADTQYF. The chain employs TRBV7-2 and TRBJ2-3, with 12 bases identical to TRBD2. V lost 3 bases, J lost 4 bases, and 2 bases stayed unmatched. There are 15 residues in the CDR3. Germline assignment: CDR1 SGHTA and CDR2 FQGNSA. Combining the CDR3 with reference TRBV7-2 and TRBJ2-3 gives the whole variable domain GAGVSQSPSNKVTEKGKDVELRCDPISGHTALYWYRQSLGQGLEFLIYFQGNSAPDKSGLPSDRFSAERTGGSVSTLTIQRTQQEDSAVYLCASSFASGRADTQYFGPGTRLTVL.

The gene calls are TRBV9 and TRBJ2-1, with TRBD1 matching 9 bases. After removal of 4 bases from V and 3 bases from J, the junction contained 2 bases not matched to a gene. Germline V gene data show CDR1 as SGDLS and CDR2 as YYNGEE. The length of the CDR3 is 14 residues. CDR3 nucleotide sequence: TGTGCCAGCAGCCGGGACAGGGTCTACAATGAGCAGTTCTTC. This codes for CASSRDRVYNEQFF.

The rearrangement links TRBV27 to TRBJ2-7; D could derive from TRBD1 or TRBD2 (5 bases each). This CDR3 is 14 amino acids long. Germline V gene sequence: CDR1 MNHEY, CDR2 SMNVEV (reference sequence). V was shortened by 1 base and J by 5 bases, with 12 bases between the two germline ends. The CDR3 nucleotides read TGTGCCAGCAGTTTATGGGGGAACGTGAACGAGCAGTACTTC. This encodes CASSLWGNVNEQYF.

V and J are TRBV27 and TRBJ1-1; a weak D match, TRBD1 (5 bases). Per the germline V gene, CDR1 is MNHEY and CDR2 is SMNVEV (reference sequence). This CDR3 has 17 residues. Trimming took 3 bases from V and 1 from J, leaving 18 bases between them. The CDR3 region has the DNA TGTGCCAGCAGTTTTACCAGTTGGGGCCGGAGGAACACTGAAGCTTTCTTT. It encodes CASSFTSWGRRNTEAFF.

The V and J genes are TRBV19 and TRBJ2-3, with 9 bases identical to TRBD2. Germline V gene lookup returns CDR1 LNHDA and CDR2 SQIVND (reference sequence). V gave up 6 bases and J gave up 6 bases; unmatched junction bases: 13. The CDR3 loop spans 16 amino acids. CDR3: CASRGLAGRPGDTQYF. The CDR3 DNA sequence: TGTGCCAGTAGGGGGCTAGCGGGAAGGCCAGGGGATACGCAGTATTTT.

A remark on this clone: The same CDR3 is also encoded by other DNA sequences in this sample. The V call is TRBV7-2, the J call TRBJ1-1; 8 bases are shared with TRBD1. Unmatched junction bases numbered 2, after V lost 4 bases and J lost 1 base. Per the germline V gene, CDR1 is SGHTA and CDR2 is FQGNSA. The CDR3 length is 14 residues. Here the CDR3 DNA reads TGTGCCAGCAGCTCCGACAGGGGGAACACTGAAGCTTTCTTT. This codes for CASSSDRGNTEAFF.

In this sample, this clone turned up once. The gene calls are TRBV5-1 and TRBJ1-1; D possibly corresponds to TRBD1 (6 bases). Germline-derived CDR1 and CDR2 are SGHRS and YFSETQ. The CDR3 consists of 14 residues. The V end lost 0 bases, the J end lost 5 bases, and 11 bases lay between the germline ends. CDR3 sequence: CASSLDGGRTEAFF. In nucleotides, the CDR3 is TGCGCCAGCAGCTTGGATGGGGGGCGGACTGAAGCTTTCTTT.

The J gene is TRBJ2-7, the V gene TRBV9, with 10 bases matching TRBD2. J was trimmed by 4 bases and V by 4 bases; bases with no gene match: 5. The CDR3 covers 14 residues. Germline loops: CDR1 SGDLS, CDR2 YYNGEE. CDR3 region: CASSSASGSYEQYF. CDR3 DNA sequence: TGTGCCAGCAGCTCCGCTAGCGGGAGTTACGAGCAGTACTTC. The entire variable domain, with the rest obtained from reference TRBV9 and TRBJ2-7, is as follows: DSGVTQTPKHLITATGQRVTLRCSPRSGDLSVYWYQQSLDQGLQFLIQYYNGEERAKGNILERFSAQQFPDLHSELNLSSLELGDSALYFCASSSASGSYEQYFGPGTRLTVT.

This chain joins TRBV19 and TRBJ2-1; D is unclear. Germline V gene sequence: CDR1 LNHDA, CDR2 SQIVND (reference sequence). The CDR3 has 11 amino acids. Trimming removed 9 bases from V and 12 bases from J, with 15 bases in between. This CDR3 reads CARSRRPGQFF. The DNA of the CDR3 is TGTGCCAGGTCAAGGCGGCCGGGGCAGTTCTTC. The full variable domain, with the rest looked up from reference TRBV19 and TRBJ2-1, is DGGITQSPKYLFRKEGQNVTLSCEQNLNHDAMYWYRQDPGQGLRLIYYSQIVNDFQKGDIAEGYSVSREKKESFPLTVTSAQKNPTAFYLCARSRRPGQFFGPGTRLTVL.

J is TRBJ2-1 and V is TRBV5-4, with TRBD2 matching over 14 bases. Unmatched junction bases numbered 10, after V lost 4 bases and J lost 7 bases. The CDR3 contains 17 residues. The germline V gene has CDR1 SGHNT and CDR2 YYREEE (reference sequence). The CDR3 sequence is CASSRLAGGVRLNEQFF. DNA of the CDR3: TGTGCCAGCAGCCGACTAGCGGGAGGGGTCCGGTTGAATGAGCAGTTCTTC.

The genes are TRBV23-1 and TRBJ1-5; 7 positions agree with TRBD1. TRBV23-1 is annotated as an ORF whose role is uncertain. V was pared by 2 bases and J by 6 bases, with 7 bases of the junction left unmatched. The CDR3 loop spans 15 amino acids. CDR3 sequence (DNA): TGCGCCAGCAGTCAACGTGACAGGGCCCCTCAGCCCCAGCATTTT. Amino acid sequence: CASSQRDRAPQPQHF.